Listed below are T cell receptor beta chains from one sample, sequenced in a study of blood T cell repertoires in COVID-19. The repertoire was sequenced with immunoSEQ multiplex PCR; TCRdb's copy has only in-frame clones and lacks some. The sample carries about 210,000 clones, approximately 81% recorded once. Material for sequencing was PBMCs or T cells enriched from blood (not recorded which). The receptors stem from a woman aged 45-60 years with acute COVID-19. Both conserved end residues are part of each CDR3. A D gene is named only where the DNA matches it firmly. Expanded clones are given a class, and other clones once, few, many or no size at all.

TRBJ1-6 NA TRBV4-1 NA CASSQGRGEAYNSPLHF TGCGCCAGCAGCCAAGGGCGGGGAGAAGCCTATAATTCACCCCTCCACTTT
TRBJ2-2 NA TRBV11-3 NA CASSPTTINTGELFF TGTGCCAGCAGCCCGACTACAATCAACACCGGGGAGCTGTTTTTT
TRBJ2-7 NA TRBV11-2 TRBD2 CASSSPTSGYSYEQYF TGTGCCAGCAGCTCCCCAACTAGCGGCTACTCCTACGAGCAGTACTTC
TRBJ2-1 NA TRBV12-3/TRBV12-4 NA CASSLGAVEQFF TGTGCCAGCAGTTTAGGAGCGGTTGAGCAGTTCTTC
TRBJ2-1 NA TRBV2 NA CASSGAPTYNEQFF TGTGCCAGCAGTGGCGCGCCTACCTACAATGAGCAGTTCTTC
TRBJ1-2 NA TRBV5-1 NA CASSTSSDYGYTF TGCGCCAGCAGTACGTCCAGCGACTATGGCTACACCTTC
TRBJ2-4 NA TRBV29-1 TRBD1 CSVVKGQTLAKNIQYF TGCAGCGTTGTAAAGGGACAGACCCTAGCCAAAAACATTCAGTACTTC
TRBJ1-5 few TRBV27 TRBD1 CASSSNRGSNQPQHF TGTGCCAGCAGCTCCAACAGGGGAAGCAATCAGCCCCAGCATTTT
TRBJ2-2 NA TRBV28 NA CASSLYAGFGELFF TGTGCCAGCAGTTTATACGCAGGGTTCGGGGAGCTGTTTTTT
TRBJ2-3 once TRBV4-3 TRBD2 CASSQALRLAGYTDTQYF TGCGCCAGCAGCCAAGCCCTACGACTAGCGGGTTATACAGATACGCAGTATTTT
TRBJ2-5 NA TRBV19 NA CASSFGETQYF TGTGCCAGCTCGTTCGGGGAGACCCAGTACTTC
TRBJ2-3 NA TRBV18 NA CASSPPVAGGGDTQYF TGTGCCAGCTCACCACCGGTGGCAGGGGGAGGAGATACGCAGTATTTT
TRBJ2-7 NA TRBV11-2 TRBD2 CASSLVVRTGGLSYEQYF TGTGCCAGCAGCTTAGTTGTTCGAACGGGGGGGCTCTCCTACGAGCAGTACTTC
TRBJ2-7 few TRBV7-2 TRBD2 CASSLALFPSGSEQYF TGTGCCAGCAGCTTAGCTTTGTTTCCTAGCGGGAGCGAGCAGTACTTC
TRBJ1-6 many TRBV13 NA CASGKRDNSPLHF TGTGCCAGCGGGAAGAGGGATAATTCACCCCTCCACTTT
TRBJ1-3 NA TRBV4-2 NA CASSQDWEPGKYGNTIYF TGTGCCAGCAGCCAAGATTGGGAGCCGGGTAAGTATGGAAACACCATATATTTT
TRBJ2-3 few TRBV24-1 TRBD1 CATRDRGITDTQYF TGTGCCACCAGGGACAGGGGGATCACAGATACGCAGTATTTT
TRBJ2-7 once TRBV3-1/TRBV3-2 TRBD2 CASSRRLAGGPLYEQYF TGTGCCAGCAGCCGACGACTAGCGGGAGGCCCGCTTTACGAGCAGTACTTC
TRBJ1-2 NA TRBV4-1 NA CASSQREEPNYGYTF TGCGCCAGCAGCCAAAGGGAGGAACCTAACTATGGCTACACCTTC
TRBJ2-7 NA TRBV14 NA CASSQERLEDEQYF TGTGCCAGCAGCCAAGAGAGGCTAGAGGACGAGCAGTACTTC
TRBJ1-5 NA TRBV2 TRBD1 CASRGQVSNQPQHF TGTGCCAGCAGGGGACAGGTTAGCAATCAGCCCCAGCATTTT
TRBJ1-1 few TRBV21-1 NA CASSKNPEKYTEAFF TGTGCCAGCAGCAAAAACCCAGAAAAATACACTGAAGCTTTCTTT
TRBJ2-6 NA TRBV7-9 NA CASSLGQSPSGANVLTF TGTGCCAGCAGCTTAGGACAGAGCCCATCTGGGGCCAACGTCCTGACTTTC
TRBJ2-7 once TRBV28 TRBD1 CASKTGAPYEQYF TGTGCCAGCAAGACAGGGGCCCCCTACGAGCAGTACTTC